The clone carrying this T cell receptor beta chain occurred many times. Its antigen is not known. Germline-derived CDR1 and CDR2 are SGHDN and FVKESK. The CDR3 length is 17 residues. V was clipped by 4 bases and J by 3 bases; unmatched bases: 9. These data originate in a study of human T cells and chemical hapten exposure. About the research overall: Patches with 0.01% DPC went on the upper back, and the tests were read at 6 days. A patient group, mainly female, showed alopecia areata, totalis or universalis. Overall study results and limits: Donors had alopecia, so their immune response may differ from healthy people's. High-frequency TCRs, those above 1 in 1000, stayed the same after DPC sensitization.

Time point specified: pre-sensitization, week 0. Treatment defined: therapeutic diphenylcyclopropenone sensitization with weekly scalp DPC. One entry per CDR3 protein, called by TCRdb with MiXCR from the RACE reads. Of roughly 250,000 distinct CDR3 sequences detected, about 8.1% appear once; the ten largest clones hold 2.3%. The specimen comprised whole blood, sampled in connection with sensitization to the hapten diphenylcyclopropenone (DPC). This sequence joins TRBV14 and TRBJ2-1, with TRBD2 matching over 10 bases. The clonotype was recovered from a woman between 40 and 55 years old with alopecia areata. Some clones in this sample may be carry-over from other donors' samples. CDR3 in amino acids: CASSPPRLAGLYNEQFF. The CDR3 region has the DNA TGTGCCAGCAGCCCTCCCCGACTAGCGGGCCTCTACAATGAGCAGTTCTTC.